This T cell receptor beta chain emerged from a study of CD8 T cells in ankylosing spondylitis (dated 2017 in TCRdb). About the full investigation: The study profiled T cell receptor beta repertoires in healthy donors and ankylosing spondylitis patients to find disease-linked TCR variants. In total, the full study cohort was made up of 85 to 140 healthy donors and roughly 27 ankylosing spondylitis patients. Peripheral blood was sampled, and synovial fluid was additionally collected from ankylosing spondylitis patients.

TCRdb shows the sequencer as Illumina HiSeq 2500. TCR beta libraries were prepared by quantitative 5'-RACE with molecular barcodes. Concerning the study's data processing: A new computational method based on a probabilistic model of VDJ rearrangement was used to identify disease-linked TCR variants. Clones were called with MiXCR by TCRdb after fastp trimmed the public reads at Q25, and only in-frame beta chains were retained. Every entry covers one CDR3 protein and lists the most common genes and DNA from its rows. These V and J calls rely on TCRdb rather than the paper's analysis. The sample contains roughly 230,000 distinct CDR3 sequences, about 10% of them found a single time. Less than 3% of the sample is held by the ten biggest clonotypes. From the cysteine up to the phenylalanine, the CDR3 has a length of 17 residues. Only the CDR3 DNA stays, 51 bases, in frame from base 1. The germline V gene encodes CDR1 SQVTM and CDR2 ANQGSEA. V trim: 0 bases; J trim: 1 base; unmatched bases: 9.

Only a few counts were recorded for this clonotype. Its antigen is currently not known. Per-base qualities were not stored, and no clone one base away is much larger. Overall study outcomes, separate from this receptor: Blood from ankylosing spondylitis patients appeared to be characterized by a TCR beta motif made up of several highly homologous amino acid variants. A CD8+ phenotype was shown by the disease-linked clones, which were found at relatively low frequencies in peripheral blood. Some motif variants were previously reported in synovial fluid and blood of reactive arthritis patients, suggesting common disease-initiation mechanisms. Significant enrichment of the disease-linked clones was reported in matched synovial fluid samples from ankylosing spondylitis patients.

The sequencing input was blood, either unsorted or a sorted T cell fraction (not recorded which). The chain uses TRBV29-1 and TRBJ1-1; 9 central nucleotides agree with TRBD1. The clonotype comes from a male donor with ankylosing spondylitis or in good health (not recorded which). The CDR3 is CSVEEWGTGPKNTEAFF. The nucleotide sequence is given as TGCAGCGTTGAAGAATGGGGGACAGGGCCCAAGAACACTGAAGCTTTCTTT.